This record looks at one T cell receptor beta chain sequence and its context. CDR1 and CDR2 (germline): SGHVS, FQNEAQ. V was trimmed by 3 bases and J by 3 bases, leaving 14 bases between them. The CDR3 extends over 15 amino acids. Profiled with immunoSEQ multiplex PCR; TCRdb holds only in-frame clones, not every one. The profile shows approximately 76,000 clones, 86% of them singletons. The source of the sample is a study of blood T cell repertoires in COVID-19. Study-level background: Donors in the United States, Italy and Spain gave samples during acute or convalescent COVID-19.

This clonotype was sampled from a woman aged 55-69 years with acute or convalescent COVID-19. Specimen: peripheral blood. The rearrangement links TRBV7-8 to TRBJ2-5; tentative D call: TRBD1 (6 bases). The chain's CDR3 is CASSFAQGRKETQYF. CDR3 DNA sequence: TGTGCCAGCAGCTTTGCTCAGGGGCGGAAAGAGACCCAGTACTTC.